This T cell receptor beta chain is from a study of blood T cell repertoires in COVID-19. Study-wide background: PBMCs, B-cell-depleted T cells, or T cells provided the cDNA or gDNA that made up the material.

The table came from immunoSEQ multiplex PCR; TCRdb's copy has only in-frame clones and leaves some out. This sample yields some 86,000 clones, of which approximately 80% are seen a single time; roughly 30% belongs to the top ten. Germline V lookup: CDR1 LNHNV, CDR2 YYDKDF (reference sequence). Losses at the gene ends were 2 bases for V and 0 bases for J; bases not matched to a gene: 11. CDR3 size: 19 residues. This TCR was sampled from an elderly woman with active or convalescent COVID-19. The J gene is TRBJ2-3, the V gene TRBV15; 10 bases line up with TRBD1. Sequencing was done on a sample of peripheral blood. CDR3 in amino acids: CATSRSRDRGLLSTDTQYF. Here the CDR3 DNA reads TGTGCCACCAGCAGATCTAGGGACAGGGGCCTACTAAGCACAGATACGCAGTATTTT.